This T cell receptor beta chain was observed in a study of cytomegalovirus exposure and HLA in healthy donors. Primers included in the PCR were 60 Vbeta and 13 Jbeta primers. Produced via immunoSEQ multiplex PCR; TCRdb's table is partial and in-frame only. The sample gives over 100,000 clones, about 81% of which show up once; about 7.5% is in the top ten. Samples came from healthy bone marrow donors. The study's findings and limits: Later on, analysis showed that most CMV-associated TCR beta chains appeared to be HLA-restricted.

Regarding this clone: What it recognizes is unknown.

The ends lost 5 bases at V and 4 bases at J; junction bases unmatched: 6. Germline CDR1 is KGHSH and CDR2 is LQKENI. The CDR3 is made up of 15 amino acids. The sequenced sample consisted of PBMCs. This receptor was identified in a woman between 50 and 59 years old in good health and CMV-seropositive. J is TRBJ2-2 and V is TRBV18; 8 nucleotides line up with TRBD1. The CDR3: CASSAATGGTGELFF. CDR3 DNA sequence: TGTGCCAGCTCAGCTGCAACAGGGGGCACCGGGGAGCTGTTTTTT.